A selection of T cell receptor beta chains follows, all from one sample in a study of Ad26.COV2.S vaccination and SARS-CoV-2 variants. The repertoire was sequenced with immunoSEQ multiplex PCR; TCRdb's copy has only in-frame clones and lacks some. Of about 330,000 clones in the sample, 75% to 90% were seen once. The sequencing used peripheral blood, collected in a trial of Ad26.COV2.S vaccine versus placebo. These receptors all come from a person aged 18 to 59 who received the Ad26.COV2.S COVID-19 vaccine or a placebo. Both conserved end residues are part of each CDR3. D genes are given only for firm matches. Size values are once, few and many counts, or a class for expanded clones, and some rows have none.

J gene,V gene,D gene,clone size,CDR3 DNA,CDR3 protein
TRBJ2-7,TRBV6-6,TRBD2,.,TGTGCCGGCGGGGAGGGAGACCTCTACGAGCAGTACTTC,CAGGEGDLYEQYF
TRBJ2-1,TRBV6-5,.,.,TGTGCCAGCTCCGATTTTGGGGGCTCCTACAATGAGCAGTTCTTC,CASSDFGGSYNEQFF
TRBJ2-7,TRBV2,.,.,TGTGCCAGCAGAAGGGGGGGGGCCTCCTACGAGCAGTACTTC,CASRRGGASYEQYF
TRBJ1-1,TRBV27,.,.,TGTGCCAGCAGCAACCTTTATGGTAACACTGAAGCTTTCTTT,CASSNLYGNTEAFF
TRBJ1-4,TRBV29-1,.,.,TGCAGCGTGGAAGAGGCTATCCCAGGAGAAAAACTGTTTTTT,CSVEEAIPGEKLFF
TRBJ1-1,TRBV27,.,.,TGTGCCAGCAGTCCACTCGACGGGACAACCGAAGCTTTCTTT,CASSPLDGTTEAFF
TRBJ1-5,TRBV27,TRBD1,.,TGTGCCAGCAGTGGGGGACAGGGAATGCTTCAGCCCCAGCATTTT,CASSGGQGMLQPQHF
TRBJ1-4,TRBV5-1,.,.,TGCGCCAGCAGCTTACAGGGTAACGAAAAACTGTTTTTT,CASSLQGNEKLFF
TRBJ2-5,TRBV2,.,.,TGTGCCAGCAGTGATGTACTGTACCAAGAGACCCAGTACTTC,CASSDVLYQETQYF
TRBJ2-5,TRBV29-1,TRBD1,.,TGCAGCGTTCCGGACAGGGTAAAGAGAACCCAGTACTTC,CSVPDRVKRTQYF
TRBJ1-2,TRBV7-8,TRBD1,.,TGTGCCAGCAGCGTCACCGGAACAGGGGGCTCCAACTATGGCTACACCTTC,CASSVTGTGGSNYGYTF
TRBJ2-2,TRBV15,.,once,TGTGCCACCAGCAGCAGCAGAAACTCGAACACCGGGGAGCTGTTTTTT,CATSSSRNSNTGELFF
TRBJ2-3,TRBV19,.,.,TGTGCCAGTAGGCCAGACACAGATACGCAGTATTTT,CASRPDTDTQYF
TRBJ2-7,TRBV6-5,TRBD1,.,TGTGCCAGCACTAGACAGGGTTCATACGAGCAGTACTTC,CASTRQGSYEQYF
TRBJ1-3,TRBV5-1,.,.,TGCGCCAGCAGCCCCCAGGACGGAAACACCATATATTTT,CASSPQDGNTIYF
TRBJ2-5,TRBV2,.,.,TGTGCCAGCAGTGAGTCGCAGGTTCAAGAGACCCAGTACTTC,CASSESQVQETQYF
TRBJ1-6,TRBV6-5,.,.,TGTGCCAGCACCGTAGGACGGAGTTCGTCACCCCTCCACTTT,CASTVGRSSSPLHF
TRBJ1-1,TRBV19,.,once,TGTGCCAGTAGTATTTATGGCAACACTGAAGCTTTCTTT,CASSIYGNTEAFF
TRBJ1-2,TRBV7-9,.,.,TGTGCCAGCAGCTCCTCCGGACAGCCCGGCTATGGCTACACCTTC,CASSSSGQPGYGYTF
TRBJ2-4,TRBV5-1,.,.,TGCGCCAGCAGCTTGTCTTCCGATAGCAAAAACATTCAGTACTTC,CASSLSSDSKNIQYF
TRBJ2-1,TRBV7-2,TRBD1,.,TGTGCCAGCAGCCCGGACAGGCCTCCAGGTGAGCAGTTCTTC,CASSPDRPPGEQFF
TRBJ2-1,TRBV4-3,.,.,TGCGCCAGCAGCCAAGAGTGGGACGTGGGAAACAATGAGCAGTTCTTC,CASSQEWDVGNNEQFF
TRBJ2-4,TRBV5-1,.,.,TGCGCCAGCAGCTTGGCCGGCAGCTTTCAGTACTTC,CASSLAGSFQYF
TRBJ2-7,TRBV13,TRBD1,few,TGTGCCAGCAGCCCCCGAAGGGGGCGGTACGAGCAGTACTTC,CASSPRRGRYEQYF
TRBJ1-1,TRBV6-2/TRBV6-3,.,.,TGTGCCAGCAGTTATGCCACTGAAGCTTTCTTT,CASSYATEAFF
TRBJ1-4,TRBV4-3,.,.,TGCGCCAGCAGCCGGGGACGGATTAATGAAAAACTGTTTTTT,CASSRGRINEKLFF
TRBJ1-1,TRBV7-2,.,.,TGTGCCAGCAGCTTACCCAGGACCGTGATGAACACTGAAGCTTTCTTT,CASSLPRTVMNTEAFF
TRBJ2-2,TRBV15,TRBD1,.,TGTGCCACCAGCAGCCCACAGGGGGCCCCCCATGCCGGGGAGCTGTTTTTT,CATSSPQGAPHAGELFF
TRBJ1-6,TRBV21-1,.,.,TGTGCCAGCAGCAATGTGGTAAAAGGGGCACCACAAAATTCACCCCTCCACTTT,CASSNVVKGAPQNSPLHF
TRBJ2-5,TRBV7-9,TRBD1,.,TGTGCCAGCGGCCCGACAGGGTTAGAGACCCAGTACTTC,CASGPTGLETQYF
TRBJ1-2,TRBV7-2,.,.,TGTGCCAGCAGCTCACCCCTCAGGGGCCCCTCGGTTGGCTACACCTTC,CASSSPLRGPSVGYTF
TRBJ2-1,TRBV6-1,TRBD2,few,TGTGCCAGCAGTGAACTAGGCGGGAGAAGAGGGGTCAATGAGCAGTTCTTC,CASSELGGRRGVNEQFF
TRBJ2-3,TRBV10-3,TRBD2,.,TGTGCCATCAGTCAGCACCCTAGCGGGAGGGCCGTAGATACGCAGTATTTT,CAISQHPSGRAVDTQYF
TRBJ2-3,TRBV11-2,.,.,TGTGCCAGCACCCCCAGCGGGCGCACAGATACGCAGTATTTT,CASTPSGRTDTQYF
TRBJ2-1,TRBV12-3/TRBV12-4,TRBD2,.,TGTGCCAGCAGCCAACAGCGGGGCCGGTTCTTC,CASSQQRGRFF
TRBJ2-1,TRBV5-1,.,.,TGCGCCAGCAGCTTGGTGTACCAGAATGAGCAGTTCTTC,CASSLVYQNEQFF
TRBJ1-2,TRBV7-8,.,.,TGTGCCAGCAGCTCCCTGACTGCTTCCACCAACTATGGCTACACCTTC,CASSSLTASTNYGYTF
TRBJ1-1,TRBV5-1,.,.,TGCGCCAGCAGCGCTTCGTCGGGCACTGAAGCTTTCTTT,CASSASSGTEAFF
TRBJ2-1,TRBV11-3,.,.,TGTGCCAGCAGCTTAAGAGTAGGGAGCTCCTACAATGAGCAGTTCTTC,CASSLRVGSSYNEQFF
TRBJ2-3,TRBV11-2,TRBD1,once,TGTGCCAGCGGTGAGGGGGCGCAAATAGATACGCAGTATTTT,CASGEGAQIDTQYF
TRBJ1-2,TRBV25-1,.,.,TGTGCCAGCAGTGGGGGTTTGGGCTACACCTTC,CASSGGLGYTF
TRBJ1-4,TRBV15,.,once,TGTGCCACCAGCGCCGGACGGCTTCCGGGAGAAAAACTGTTTTTT,CATSAGRLPGEKLFF
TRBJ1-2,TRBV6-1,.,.,TGTGCCAGCAGTGAAGTAGGACAGTCTCCGGGCTACACCTTC,CASSEVGQSPGYTF
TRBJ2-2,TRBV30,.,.,TGTGCCTGGACCGGGGACACCGGGGAGCTGTTTTTT,CAWTGDTGELFF
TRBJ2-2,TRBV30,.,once,TGTGCCTCTGGGGCAGGAAACACCGGGGAGCTGTTTTTT,CASGAGNTGELFF
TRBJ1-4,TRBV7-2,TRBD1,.,TGTGCCAGCAGCCGCCGGACAGGGCTTGTAACTAATGAAAAACTGTTTTTT,CASSRRTGLVTNEKLFF
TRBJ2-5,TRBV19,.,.,TGTGCCAGTAGTCCACAAGGTGCTAGGGGAGAGACCCAGTACTTC,CASSPQGARGETQYF
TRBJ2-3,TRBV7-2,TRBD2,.,TGTGCCAGCAGCCCCAACGGGCTAGCGGGAGGGCCAGGAGATACGCAGTATTTT,CASSPNGLAGGPGDTQYF
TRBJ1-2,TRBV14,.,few,TGTGCCAGCAGCCAAGGTAACAGTCCCTACAGCTACACCTTC,CASSQGNSPYSYTF
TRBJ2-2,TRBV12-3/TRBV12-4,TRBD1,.,TGTGCCAGCAGGGCAGGGGGCTCCGGGGAGCTGTTTTTT,CASRAGGSGELFF
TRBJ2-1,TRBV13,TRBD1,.,TGTGCCAGCAGCTCCGGGACAGATAATTACAATGAGCAGTTCTTC,CASSSGTDNYNEQFF
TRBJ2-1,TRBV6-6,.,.,TGTGCCAGCAGTTACTGGGACCTCCTCAATGAGCAGTTCTTC,CASSYWDLLNEQFF
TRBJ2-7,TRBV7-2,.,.,TGTGCCAGCAGCTTGGAGGGGGCCTACGAGCAGTACTTC,CASSLEGAYEQYF
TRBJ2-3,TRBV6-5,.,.,TGTGCCAGCAGTTACAAGAGTACGCAGTATTTT,CASSYKSTQYF
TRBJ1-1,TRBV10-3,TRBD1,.,TGTGCCATCAGTGAGGGACAGGGCCCCGGGATAGCTGAAGCTTTCTTT,CAISEGQGPGIAEAFF